This T cell receptor beta chain was found in a study of cytomegalovirus exposure and HLA in healthy donors. Researchers ran the PCR with 60 Vbeta and 13 Jbeta primers. TCRdb's table, derived via immunoSEQ multiplex PCR, lists solely in-frame clones and lacks some. The data show just under 65,000 clones, 80% seen once. A word on this clone: Its antigen is as yet unknown.

Trimming at V came to 4 bases and at J to 11 bases, leaving 12 bases not matched to a gene. This CDR3 region has 14 residues. Germline loops: CDR1 KGHSH, CDR2 LQKENI. General study results and limits: The authors enumerated over 150 TCR beta chains as linked to cytomegalovirus. Reports described diagnosis of cytomegalovirus status by the classifier as highly specific and sensitive. Later analysis identified several of the most significant clusters that appeared linked to common viral pathogens.

The chain carries TRBV18 and TRBJ2-7; TRBD1 aligns across 9 bases. The clonotype comes from a woman aged 30 to 39 in good health and CMV-seronegative. Sequenced sample: PBMCs. CDR3 sequence (DNA): TGTGCCAGCTCACACGATTCCGGGACAGGGAGCGAGTACTTC. Residues: CASSHDSGTGSEYF. The full variable domain, rest sourced from reference TRBV18 and TRBJ2-7, is NAGVMQNPRHLVRRRGQEARLRCSPMKGHSHVYWYRQLPEEGLKFMVYLQKENIIDESGMPKERFSAEFPKEGPSILRIQQVVRGDSAAYFCASSHDSGTGSEYFGPGTRLTVT.